The T cell receptor (beta chain) described here comes from a study of T cell clonotyping in hematopoietic cell transplantation. The study, taken as a whole, reports: CD4 and CD8 repertoire contributions could not be separated without sorting. Pathologically expanded recipient clonotypes increased progressively from day 30 to day 180 as diversity fell.

The ends were cut back, 2 bases at V and 0 bases at J, with 9 bases in the middle. The CDR3 is made up of 15 amino acids. CDR1 and CDR2 (germline): SEHNR, FQNEAQ (reference sequence). Assay: immunoSEQ multiplex PCR; the TCRdb copy retains only in-frame clones and omits some. The repertoire holds about 11,000 clones, with about 92% as singletons. Concerning this clone: Its antigen is as yet unknown.

Time point described: recipient sample about 28 days before transplant, after cytoreduction. Samples: about 28 days before transplant, then days 30, 100 and 180 after. The TCR sequence derives from a woman aged 40-49 years with acute myeloid leukemia. Some clones in this sample may be carry-over from other donors' samples. Specimen: peripheral blood mononuclear cells, collected before stem cell transplant. The chain uses TRBV7-9 and TRBJ2-3; possibly TRBD2 for D (6 bases). In nucleotides, the CDR3 is TGTGCCAGCAGCTTATTCGGGACTAGCACAGATACGCAGTATTTT. Residues: CASSLFGTSTDTQYF.